The 28 T cell receptor beta chains listed next were all sequenced from one sample in a study of STAT5B mutations in CD4+ large granular lymphocyte leukemia. The assay was immunoSEQ multiplex PCR, and TCRdb's table has in-frame clones only and misses some. The sample consists of tens of thousands of clones, approximately 85% of them appearing once. Sequencing used CD4+ T cells from blood buffy coats. These receptors were collected from a human donor in good health.

This chain links TRBV11-2 with TRBJ2-7; TRBD1 matches at 10 bases. The CDR3 runs 15 residues. Unmatched junction bases numbered 6, after V lost 5 bases and J lost 2 bases. Germline CDR1 SGHAT, CDR2 FQNNGV. CDR3: CASSEPGTGAYEQYF. The CDR3 DNA sequence: TGTGCCAGCAGCGAACCCGGGACAGGGGCCTACGAGCAGTACTTC.

V is TRBV6-4 and J is TRBJ2-3, with D unclear. The CDR3 consists of 14 residues. Deletions cut 2 bases from V and 1 base from J, with 7 bases between. CDR1 is MRHNA and CDR2 is SNTAGT in the germline V gene. In DNA, the CDR3 is TGTGCCAGCAGTGACGGGCAGGGCACAGATACGCAGTATTTT. It codes for CASSDGQGTDTQYF.

The chain recombines TRBV29-1 with TRBJ2-7; D uncertain. The CDR3 extends over 12 amino acids. Germline CDR1 is SQVTM and CDR2 is ANQGSEA. Trimming shortened V by 5 bases and J by 2 bases, and 10 bases separated the two germline ends. Here the CDR3 reads CSVYGSAYEQYF. The CDR3 bases are TGCAGCGTTTATGGATCGGCCTACGAGCAGTACTTC.

The chain combines TRBV6-5 with TRBJ2-5; 9 bases agree with TRBD1. The CDR3 contains 14 residues. Losses at the gene ends were 4 bases for V and 4 bases for J; bases not matched to a gene: 4. In germline, CDR1 is MNHEY, CDR2 SVGAGI. The CDR3 loop reads CASSSGTGTETQYF. The CDR3 DNA reads as TGTGCCAGCAGTTCCGGGACAGGGACAGAGACCCAGTACTTC.

The V and J genes are TRBV28 and TRBJ1-5; TRBD1 is a possible D gene (6 bases). V was trimmed by 6 bases and J by 6 bases, leaving 15 bases between them. Germline values: CDR1 MDHEN, CDR2 SYDVKM. CDR3 size: 14 residues. In DNA, the CDR3 is TGTGCCAGCAGCCTAGGGGGGTACGGTCAGCCCCAGCATTTT. It translates to CASSLGGYGQPQHF. The whole variable domain, filled in from reference TRBV28 and TRBJ1-5, reads DVKVTQSSRYLVKRTGEKVFLECVQDMDHENMFWYRQDPGLGLRLIYFSYDVKMKEKGDIPEGYSVSREKKERFSLILESASTNQTSMYLCASSLGGYGQPQHFGDGTRLSIL.

This clone was observed once. The V gene is TRBV7-2, the J gene TRBJ1-5; D is uncertain. V lost 1 base and J lost 0, with 10 bases in between. CDR1 is SGHTA and CDR2 is FQGNSA in the germline V gene. CDR3 size: 16 residues. This CDR3 reads CASSLVGGDSNQPQHF. The DNA for the CDR3 is TGTGCCAGCAGCTTAGTGGGTGGTGATAGCAATCAGCCCCAGCATTTT.

J is TRBJ1-1 and V is TRBV5-1, with 10 bases matching TRBD1. V shed 1 base, J shed 2 bases, and the junction held 11 bases outside the gene matches. There are 18 residues in the CDR3. Per germline, CDR1 SGHRS and CDR2 YFSETQ. CDR3 sequence: CASSLRRGTGDLNTEAFF. CDR3 bases: TGCGCCAGCAGCTTGAGGAGAGGGACAGGGGATTTAAACACTGAAGCTTTCTTT.

Only one count was recorded for this clone. The chain couples TRBV19 to TRBJ1-4; 8 nucleotides align to TRBD1. The J segment lost 8 bases and the V segment lost 2 bases, leaving 7 bases of the junction unmatched. In germline, CDR1 is LNHDA, CDR2 SQIVND (reference sequence). The CDR3 covers 15 residues. In nucleotides, the CDR3 is TGTGCCAGTAGTATATGGACAGGGAGATTGGAAAAACTGTTTTTT. It translates to CASSIWTGRLEKLFF.

The V call is TRBV19, the J call TRBJ2-7; 11 bases match TRBD2. The CDR3 sequence is 14 residues long. Germline V CDR1 and CDR2: LNHDA, SQIVND (reference sequence). Trimming took 5 bases from V and 7 from J; bases not matched to a gene: 7. The CDR3 loop is CASSGSGRAGEQYF. Written as DNA, the CDR3 is TGTGCCAGTAGTGGTAGCGGGAGGGCCGGGGAGCAGTACTTC. Full variable domain (rest looked up from reference TRBV19 and TRBJ2-7): DGGITQSPKYLFRKEGQNVTLSCEQNLNHDAMYWYRQDPGQGLRLIYYSQIVNDFQKGDIAEGYSVSREKKESFPLTVTSAQKNPTAFYLCASSGSGRAGEQYFGPGTRLTVT.

This chain joins TRBV9 and TRBJ2-2; D unresolved. The CDR3 totals 14 residues. The germline CDR1 and CDR2 sequences are SGDLS and YYNGEE. Trimming took 0 bases from V and 3 from J, leaving 6 bases between them. The CDR3 region is CASSVALYTGELFF. For the CDR3, the DNA is TGTGCCAGCAGCGTAGCTTTATACACCGGGGAGCTGTTTTTT.

The rearrangement uses TRBV11-1 and TRBJ2-5, with D hard to call. This CDR3 region has 13 residues. V lost 1 base, J lost 7 bases, and 10 bases lay in between. Per germline, CDR1 SGHAT and CDR2 FQDESV (reference sequence). The CDR3 bases are TGTGCCAGCAGCTTAGAGTCGGACCGGACCCAGTACTTC. It yields the protein CASSLESDRTQYF. The whole variable domain, remainder taken from reference TRBV11-1 and TRBJ2-5, is EAEVAQSPRYKITEKSQAVAFWCDPISGHATLYWYRQILGQGPELLVQFQDESVVDDSQLPKDRFSAERLKGVDSTLKIQPAELGDSAMYLCASSLESDRTQYFGPGTRLLVL.

The chain's CDR3 is CASSQRQGITDTQYF. The CDR3, as DNA: TGTGCCAGCAGCCAGCGGCAGGGGATCACAGATACGCAGTATTTT. This chain links TRBV11-2 with TRBJ2-3, with D perhaps TRBD1 (6 bases). Germline-derived CDR1 and CDR2 are SGHAT and FQNNGV. This CDR3 is built from 15 residues. The V end was cut by 5 bases, the J end by 2 bases, with 14 bases between.

CDR3 coding DNA: TGTGCCAGACCTCCCCCGGGACAGGGGGATGTGGGCAATCAGCCCCAGCATTTT. Translation gives CARPPPGQGDVGNQPQHF. The chain carries TRBV5-3 and TRBJ1-5; 11 bases are a match to TRBD1. TRBV5-3 is an open reading frame, and its role is uncertain. This CDR3 contains 18 residues. V dropped 7 bases and J dropped 2; count of bases not matched to a gene: 14.

J is TRBJ1-1 and V is TRBV19, with D perhaps TRBD1 (5 bases). Looked up from germline, CDR1 is LNHDA and CDR2 is SQIVND (reference sequence). The CDR3 is 17 amino acids. The germline V and J ends were trimmed by 3 bases and 3 bases, with 20 bases remaining between them. The CDR3 loop reads CASSIDQGRPRDTEAFF. The CDR3 nucleotides read TGTGCCAGTAGTATTGACCAGGGCAGGCCCCGAGACACTGAAGCTTTCTTT. The whole variable domain, filled in from reference TRBV19 and TRBJ1-1, reads DGGITQSPKYLFRKEGQNVTLSCEQNLNHDAMYWYRQDPGQGLRLIYYSQIVNDFQKGDIAEGYSVSREKKESFPLTVTSAQKNPTAFYLCASSIDQGRPRDTEAFFGQGTRLTVV.

V and J are TRBV6-5 and TRBJ1-1; D might be TRBD1 (6 bases). The V and J ends lost 2 bases and 4 bases respectively, with 8 bases between them. Germline loops: CDR1 MNHEY, CDR2 SVGAGI. This CDR3 comprises 13 residues. The CDR3 DNA follows: TGTGCCAGCAGTTACAAAGGGGGCACTGAAGCTTTCTTT. This sequence encodes CASSYKGGTEAFF.

The J gene is TRBJ2-5, the V gene TRBV9, with D perhaps matching TRBD2 (5 bases). The CDR3 consists of 14 residues. Trimming removed 1 base from V and 0 bases from J, with 7 bases in between. Germline CDR1 SGDLS, CDR2 YYNGEE. The CDR3 DNA follows: TGTGCCAGCAGCGTAACGGGGTACCAAGAGACCCAGTACTTC. As protein: CASSVTGYQETQYF.

This clone showed up just once. The V gene is TRBV28, the J gene TRBJ1-5; D gene unclear. The V end lost 9 bases, the J end lost 2 bases, and 11 bases lay between the germline ends. This CDR3 is built from 13 residues. CDR1 and CDR2 from the germline V gene are MDHEN and SYDVKM. The CDR3 loop reads CASFLGGNQPQHF. The CDR3 DNA reads TGTGCCAGTTTCTTAGGAGGCAATCAGCCCCAGCATTTT.

The chain joins TRBV19 to TRBJ1-2, with TRBD1 matching 10 bases. CDR3 length: 13 residues. CDR1 is LNHDA and CDR2 is SQIVND in the germline V gene (reference sequence). V lost 10 bases and J lost 5; bases outside the gene matches: 7. Written as DNA, the CDR3 is TGTGCCACCGCGAGGACAGGGGGATATGGCTACACCTTC. It translates to CATARTGGYGYTF.

The V and J genes are TRBV28 and TRBJ2-1; D may be TRBD2 (6 bases). V was cut by 3 bases and J by 3 bases, with 9 bases left in between. The CDR3 is 14 residues long. Germline CDR1 and CDR2: MDHEN and SYDVKM. CDR3 residues: CASSLGGNYNEQFF. The CDR3 nucleotides read TGTGCCAGCAGTTTGGGCGGGAACTACAATGAGCAGTTCTTC.

The chain couples TRBV28 to TRBJ1-5, with a possible D match to TRBD1 (5 bases). CDR1 MDHEN and CDR2 SYDVKM come from the germline V gene. V lost 4 bases and J lost 4, with 8 bases in between. This CDR3 has 13 amino acids. The CDR3 bases are TGTGCCAGCAGTTGGGGGGAGAATCAGCCCCAGCATTTT. Translation: CASSWGENQPQHF.

This clone was observed a handful of times. V and J are TRBV15 and TRBJ1-4; 9 bases align to TRBD1. V trimming: 0 bases; J trimming: 7 bases; junction bases outside the gene matches: 3. This CDR3 contains 15 residues. The germline V gene has CDR1 LNHNV and CDR2 YYDKDF (reference sequence). The chain's CDR3 is CATSRDGDRVEKLFF. CDR3 nucleotides: TGTGCCACCAGCAGAGATGGGGACAGGGTTGAAAAACTGTTTTTT.

The gene calls are TRBV6-1 and TRBJ2-7, with a tentative D call TRBD1 (6 bases). The CDR3 spans 14 residues. Per the germline V gene, CDR1 is MNHNS and CDR2 is SASEGT. V shed 6 bases and J shed 5 bases, with 17 bases lying between them. The CDR3 loop reads CASRSQGRADEQYF. CDR3 sequence (DNA): TGTGCCAGCAGATCACAGGGAAGAGCGGACGAGCAGTACTTC.

This chain connects TRBV5-1 to TRBJ2-1; 10 bases are shared with TRBD2. Germline V CDR1 and CDR2: SGHRS, YFSETQ. The J segment lost 8 bases and the V segment lost 0 bases, leaving 5 bases of the junction unmatched. This CDR3 is 15 amino acids long. The CDR3 DNA reads TGCGCCAGCAGCTTGGGCTCTAGCGGGAGATATGAGCAGTTCTTC. It translates to CASSLGSSGRYEQFF.

The table lists this clone with a few counts. The chain joins TRBV18 to TRBJ1-6, with TRBD1 identical over 9 bases. V was clipped by 4 bases and J by 7 bases; unmatched bases: 5. Germline V lookup: CDR1 KGHSH, CDR2 LQKENI. The length of the CDR3 is 15 residues. The CDR3 coding sequence is TGTGCCAGCTCACAAAGACAGGGGGAAAATTCACCCCTCCACTTT. Its protein product is CASSQRQGENSPLHF. The full variable domain, in which reference TRBV18 and TRBJ1-6 provide the parts outside the CDR3, is NAGVMQNPRHLVRRRGQEARLRCSPMKGHSHVYWYRQLPEEGLKFMVYLQKENIIDESGMPKERFSAEFPKEGPSILRIQQVVRGDSAAYFCASSQRQGENSPLHFGNGTRLTVT.

This chain uses TRBV18 with TRBJ1-1; possible D gene TRBD1, 5 bases. CDR3 length: 14 residues. Germline V gives CDR1 KGHSH, CDR2 LQKENI. V was pared by 3 bases and J by 4 bases, with 12 bases between. In DNA, the CDR3 is TGTGCCAGCTCACCGGGGGGTTTTGGCACTGAAGCTTTCTTT. Translated: CASSPGGFGTEAFF.

This clone was observed a single time. The rearrangement uses TRBV6-5 and TRBJ1-2; no clear D gene. Germline lookup yields CDR1 MNHEY and CDR2 SVGAGI. Trimming stripped 2 bases from V and 1 base from J, with 5 bases between. The CDR3 sequence is 13 residues long. CDR3 DNA: TGTGCCAGCAGTTACGACGGTAACTATGGCTACACCTTC. It encodes CASSYDGNYGYTF.

A few counts support this clone. The chain has TRBV30 and TRBJ1-4; D is undetermined. The V end was cut by 4 bases, the J end by 2 bases, with 8 bases between. The CDR3 has 13 residues. Germline CDR1 GTSNPN, CDR2 SVGIG (reference sequence). CDR3 protein: CAWKVGTNEKLFF. CDR3 in DNA: TGTGCCTGGAAGGTGGGGACTAATGAAAAACTGTTTTTT. Based on the CDR3 plus reference TRBV30 and TRBJ1-4, the full variable domain is SQTIHQWPATLVQPVGSPLSLECTVEGTSNPNLYWYRQAAGRGLQLLFYSVGIGQISSEVPQNLSASRPQDRQFILSSKKLLLSDSGFYLCAWKVGTNEKLFFGSGTQLSVL.

The chain carries TRBV19 and TRBJ1-4; 9 bases are a match to TRBD1. The CDR3 loop spans 15 amino acids. V shed 4 bases and J 10 bases; nucleotides not matched to a gene: 10. CDR1 and CDR2 (germline): LNHDA, SQIVND (reference sequence). CDR3 region: CASSTEQGASGKLFF. CDR3 nucleotides: TGTGCCAGTAGTACGGAACAGGGGGCGTCGGGAAAACTGTTTTTT.